These 15 T cell receptor beta chains share one sample of origin, sequenced in a study of OX40 agonist ivuxolimab in advanced cancers. Sequenced by immunoSEQ multiplex PCR; TCRdb stores in-frame clones only, minus some. The data contain 90,000 to 100,000 clones, 75% to 90% of them seen just once; the ten biggest clones take up around 0.8%. This specimen consisted of CD4+ or CD8+ T cells sorted from blood, obtained in a trial of the OX40 agonist ivuxolimab. Every receptor here comes from an adult with an advanced solid tumor such as melanoma, head and neck, liver or kidney cancer.

Regarding this clone: The same CDR3 can be traced to other DNA sequences in this sample. V gene TRBV6-5 combines with J gene TRBJ1-1; D call uncertain. Trimming stripped 2 bases from V and 0 bases from J, with 4 bases between. The CDR3 has 13 amino acids. The germline gives CDR1 MNHEY, CDR2 SVGAGI. CDR3 in DNA: TGTGCCAGCAGTTACGGGATGAACACTGAAGCTTTCTTT. Protein sequence: CASSYGMNTEAFF.

This clone has a single count. The gene calls are TRBV5-5 and TRBJ1-1; D not certain. Trimming left V 2 bases short and J 2 bases short, with 7 bases between. The germline V gene has CDR1 SGHKS and CDR2 YYEKEE (reference sequence). The CDR3 consists of 13 residues. CDR3 DNA sequence: TGTGCCAGCAGCTTCCAAGATAACACTGAAGCTTTCTTT. Amino acid sequence: CASSFQDNTEAFF.

This rearrangement joins TRBV10-3 to TRBJ1-1; TRBD1 aligns across 8 bases. The CDR3 loop spans 16 amino acids. Losses at the gene ends were 1 base for V and 1 base for J; bases not matched to a gene: 5. The V gene's germline CDR1 is ENHRY and CDR2 SYGVKD. The CDR3 coding sequence is TGTGCCATCAGTGAGTTACCCACAGGGGGGAACACTGAAGCTTTCTTT. The encoded protein is CAISELPTGGNTEAFF.

This chain uses TRBV10-3 with TRBJ1-5, with D perhaps matching TRBD1 (6 bases). The V end was cut by 3 bases, the J end by 7 bases, with 13 bases between. CDR1 ENHRY and CDR2 SYGVKD come from the germline V gene. The CDR3 length is 14 residues. CDR3 sequence reads: CAISDKDRGQPQHF. CDR3 nucleotides: TGTGCCATCAGTGACAAGGACAGAGGACAGCCCCAGCATTTT.

The rearrangement links TRBV28 to TRBJ1-1, with D hard to call. The germline gives CDR1 MDHEN, CDR2 SYDVKM. The CDR3 consists of 12 residues. Deletions cut 3 bases from V and 0 bases from J, with 2 bases between. CDR3 bases: TGTGCCAGCAGTTTTATGAACACTGAAGCTTTCTTT. Protein product: CASSFMNTEAFF.

The chain is built from TRBV28 and TRBJ2-1, with TRBD2 matching over 10 bases. The junction had 10 bases not matched to a gene; V was cut back by 7 bases and J by 4 bases. Germline V CDR1 and CDR2: MDHEN, SYDVKM. The CDR3 totals 16 residues. CDR3 region: CASTVTAGGFYNEQFF. The CDR3 DNA reads TGTGCCAGCACCGTCACAGCGGGAGGGTTTTACAATGAGCAGTTCTTC.

The rearrangement joins TRBV7-2 to TRBJ2-1, with 11 bases identical to TRBD2. Germline V gene sequence: CDR1 SGHTA, CDR2 FQGNSA. The CDR3 extends over 16 amino acids. J gave up 10 bases and V 1 base, and 9 bases lay outside the gene matches. The CDR3 DNA reads as TGTGCCAGCAGCTTAGTTAGGCTAGCGGGGGGACAGGAGCAGTTCTTC. Amino acids: CASSLVRLAGGQEQFF.

This clone turned up a few times. This sequence joins TRBV6-1 and TRBJ2-3, with D possibly matching TRBD1 (5 bases). The CDR3 spans 14 residues. Germline CDR1 is MNHNS and CDR2 is SASEGT. V dropped 0 bases and J dropped 5 bases, with 9 bases sitting between them. In DNA, the CDR3 is TGTGCCAGCAGTGAAGCCATTAGGGGAGATACGCAGTATTTT. Its translation: CASSEAIRGDTQYF.

V usage is TRBV6-4 and J usage is TRBJ1-5, with a weak D call TRBD1 (6 bases). Germline assignment: CDR1 MRHNA and CDR2 SNTAGT. With 9 bases removed from V and 1 base from J, the gap between germline ends came to 22 bases. This CDR3 is 17 amino acids long. CDR3 sequence (DNA): TGTGCCAGGATCCAAATTCAGGGGAAGGGGAGCAATCAGCCCCAGCATTTT. Residues: CARIQIQGKGSNQPQHF.

There are a few counts of this clone. V gene TRBV28 combines with J gene TRBJ1-1, with D unclear. This CDR3 contains 12 residues. V lost 7 bases to trimming and J lost 4 bases, with 10 bases between them. Germline V gene lookup returns CDR1 MDHEN and CDR2 SYDVKM. The CDR3 DNA reads TGTGCCAGCACCCTCTCTGGCACTGAAGCTTTCTTT. Translating it yields CASTLSGTEAFF.

The V and J genes are TRBV5-1 and TRBJ1-6; D gene unclear. The CDR3 consists of 15 residues. The germline gives CDR1 SGHRS, CDR2 YFSETQ. Trimming pared 2 bases from V and 6 bases from J, leaving 12 bases between. CDR3 sequence: CASSLVGIGNSPLHF. The CDR3 nucleotides are TGCGCCAGCAGCTTAGTGGGTATTGGTAATTCACCCCTCCACTTT.

The chain joins TRBV7-6 to TRBJ1-4; D is undetermined. V was cut by 0 bases and J by 6 bases, with 5 bases left in between. This CDR3 has 13 amino acids. Germline V lookup: CDR1 SGHVS, CDR2 FNYEAQ. As DNA, the CDR3 is TGTGCCAGCAGCTTAGCGCGGGATGAAAAACTGTTTTTT. This codes for CASSLARDEKLFF.

This chain connects TRBV27 to TRBJ2-1; 9 bases fit TRBD2. With 1 base clipped from V and 8 bases from J, the junction kept 9 bases outside the gene matches. CDR3 length: 16 residues. Per germline, CDR1 MNHEY and CDR2 SMNVEV (reference sequence). The CDR3 region is CASSLYPGTSIHEQFF. The CDR3 DNA reads as TGTGCCAGCAGTTTATACCCCGGGACTAGCATCCATGAGCAGTTCTTC.

The genes are TRBV6-6 and TRBJ1-6, with unresolved D. The CDR3 runs to 13 residues. Trimming shortened V by 3 bases and J by 7 bases, and 7 bases separated the two germline ends. From germline, CDR1 is MNHNY and CDR2 SVGAGI (reference sequence). CDR3 region: CASSYDPNSPLHF. The DNA for the CDR3 is TGTGCCAGCAGTTATGATCCCAATTCACCCCTCCACTTT.

The rearrangement joins TRBV16 to TRBJ1-5; D ambiguous. CDR1 KGHSY and CDR2 FQNENV come from the germline V gene. Trimming cost V 4 bases and J 11 bases, with 12 bases left between them. This CDR3 comprises 12 residues. DNA of the CDR3: TGTGCCAGCAGCCCGATGGATAGGGCCCAGCATTTT. The encoded protein is CASSPMDRAQHF.